The T cell receptor (beta chain) described here comes from a study of shared clonotypes between healthy human individuals. General study results and limits: In this cohort, only blood was sampled, and tissue repertoires likely differ.

For each subset, genomic DNA was distributed in equal portions over several immunoSEQ plates. Some clones are missing from TCRdb's copy, which holds only in-frame ones; the method was immunoSEQ multiplex PCR. The sample yields approximately 2,000,000 clones, 85% to 95% seen once. Germline CDR1 reads LGHNA; CDR2 reads YSLEER. This CDR3 spans 15 amino acids. The J segment lost 4 bases and the V segment lost 3 bases, leaving 2 bases of the junction unmatched. Note on this clone: What it binds is not known.

Donors comprised only Caucasian adults living in Nashville, Tennessee. The sample consisted of naive CD4+ T cells from PBMCs. Specified subset: CD45RA+ positively selected. The chain recombines TRBV4-3 with TRBJ2-2; TRBD1 agrees at 10 bases. This TCR came from a young man in good health. Some clones in this sample may be carry-over from other donors' samples. The chain's CDR3 is CASSQRQGATGELFF. For the CDR3, the DNA is TGCGCCAGCAGCCAGCGACAGGGGGCCACCGGGGAGCTGTTTTTT.